The 17 T cell receptor beta chains below come from one sample, sequenced in a study of CD8+ T cells in alopecia areata. Investigators isolated RNA and reverse transcribed it into cDNA to act as the sequencing template. Clones were read by immunoSEQ multiplex PCR, and TCRdb kept only the in-frame ones, dropping some. The sample has around 190,000 clones; around 65% are singletons. Treatment specified: oral pan-JAK inhibitor, 5-10 mg twice daily. Specimen: CD4+ T cells sorted from blood, collected at week 4, from a patient treated with tofacitinib. All receptors derive from a human donor with alopecia areata.

The rearrangement joins TRBV2 to TRBJ2-7, with D perhaps TRBD2 (5 bases). Trimming left V 0 bases short and J 12 bases short, with 24 bases between. In germline, CDR1 is SNHLY, CDR2 FYNNEI. This CDR3 has 16 residues. CDR3 in amino acids: CASSEANGPLGLEGYF. The CDR3 DNA reads as TGTGCCAGCAGTGAAGCCAACGGACCCCTTGGCCTTGAGGGGTACTTC.

This clone was recorded only once. This CDR3 fails to terminate in the conserved phenylalanine or tryptophan, so it likely reflects a read error. The V and J genes are TRBV2 and TRBJ2-7; D unresolved. Germline assignment: CDR1 SNHLY and CDR2 FYNNEI. Between the trimmed V and J ends, which lost 5 bases and 7 bases, there was a span of 12 bases. The CDR3 covers 12 residues. Here the CDR3 DNA reads TGTGCCAGCAGTTCTCCTTCGGTTGAGCAGTACATC. This sequence encodes CASSSPSVEQYI.

This chain joins TRBV30 and TRBJ1-1, with unresolved D. CDR1 GTSNPN and CDR2 SVGIG come from the germline V gene (reference sequence). The CDR3 has 12 amino acids. The V end was cut by 0 bases, the J end by 4 bases, with 6 bases between. The CDR3 bases are TGTGCCTGGAGTGTACGCGGCACTGAAGCTTTCTTT. Residues: CAWSVRGTEAFF.

The genes are TRBV5-6 and TRBJ1-1; D remains ambiguous. Germline assignment: CDR1 SGHDT and CDR2 YYEEEE. This CDR3 has 15 residues. V dropped 0 bases and J dropped 5 bases, with 14 bases sitting between them. The CDR3, as DNA: TGTGCCAGCAGCTTGGTTTCCCACATGCTTACTGAAGCTTTCTTT. Amino acid sequence: CASSLVSHMLTEAFF.

This clone was seen a few times. The rearrangement links TRBV18 to TRBJ2-5; D gene uncertain. With 3 bases removed from V and 5 bases from J, the gap between germline ends came to 10 bases. Germline V lookup: CDR1 KGHSH, CDR2 LQKENI. The length of the CDR3 is 13 residues. CDR3 coding DNA: TGTGCCAGCTCACCTATGACATCGGAGACCCAGTACTTC. Its protein is CASSPMTSETQYF.

The V gene is TRBV7-9, the J gene TRBJ1-6, with D uncertain. The ends were cut back, 3 bases at V and 7 bases at J, with 10 bases in the middle. The length of the CDR3 is 14 residues. The germline CDR1 and CDR2 sequences are SEHNR and FQNEAQ (reference sequence). CDR3 region: CASSFRPPNSPLHF. The CDR3 nucleotides read TGTGCCAGCAGCTTTCGTCCTCCCAATTCACCCCTCCACTTT.

The chain couples TRBV2 to TRBJ1-5; no clear D gene. Germline CDR1 reads SNHLY; CDR2 reads FYNNEI. The CDR3 consists of 11 residues. The germline V and J ends were trimmed by 3 bases and 10 bases, with 7 bases remaining between them. As DNA, the CDR3 is TGTGCCAGCAGTGACCCAGGTCCCCAGCATTTT. This encodes CASSDPGPQHF.

This clone was found a few times. The chain has TRBV19 and TRBJ1-1; 9 positions agree with TRBD1. The V gene's germline CDR1 is LNHDA and CDR2 SQIVND (reference sequence). V dropped 5 bases and J dropped 1; count of bases not matched to a gene: 8. CDR3 length: 16 amino acids. CDR3 loop: CASSLIPTGGNTEAFF. CDR3 DNA sequence: TGTGCCAGTAGTCTCATCCCGACAGGGGGGAACACTGAAGCTTTCTTT.

This clone has only a few counts. The J gene is TRBJ1-5, the V gene TRBV7-2; a weak D match, TRBD1 (5 bases). Deletions cut 1 base from V and 6 bases from J, with 10 bases between. CDR3 size: 14 residues. CDR1 is SGHTA, CDR2 FQGNSA, per germline. The CDR3 sequence is CASSLGFGGQPQHF. CDR3 DNA: TGTGCCAGCAGCTTAGGATTTGGGGGTCAGCCCCAGCATTTT.

On this clone itself: Germline and junction disagree at one end, which may indicate a read error. This rearrangement joins TRBV7-7 to TRBJ2-2, with a weak D call TRBD2 (5 bases). Germline V lookup: CDR1 SSHAT, CDR2 FNYEAQ (reference sequence). This CDR3 comprises 14 residues. The CDR3 protein is CASSPVSGSGELFF. The CDR3 nucleotides read TGTGCTAGCAGCCCGGTATCGGGATCCGGGGAGCTGTTTTTT. Combining the CDR3 with reference TRBV7-7 and TRBJ2-2 gives the whole variable domain GAGVSQSPRYKVTKRGQDVTLRCDPISSHATLYWYQQALGQGPEFLTYFNYEAQPDKSGLPSDRFSAERPEGSISTLTIQRTEQRDSAMYRCASSPVSGSGELFFGEGSRLTVL.

The CDR3: CAVESRDRDRATFEQYF. CDR3 in DNA: TGTGCCGTAGAGTCCAGGGACCGGGACAGGGCGACGTTCGAGCAGTACTTC. The V and J genes are TRBV7-9 and TRBJ2-7; 9 positions agree with TRBD1. The trim removed 11 bases at V and 6 bases at J, leaving 23 bases unmatched. CDR3 length equals 17 residues. Germline CDR1 is SEHNR and CDR2 is FQNEAQ (reference sequence).

The chain employs TRBV6-5 and TRBJ1-5; D is possibly TRBD1 (6 bases). With 6 bases removed from V and 0 bases from J, the gap between germline ends came to 12 bases. Germline CDR1 and CDR2: MNHEY and SVGAGI. The CDR3 runs to 15 residues. In nucleotides, the CDR3 is TGTGCCAGCAGACCTGGACAGTATAGCAATCAGCCCCAGCATTTT. Protein sequence: CASRPGQYSNQPQHF.

This clone was picked up one time. This rearrangement joins TRBV25-1 to TRBJ1-2, with D uncertain. The germline V gene encodes CDR1 MGHDK and CDR2 SYGVNS. V gave up 3 bases and J gave up 3 bases, with 14 bases separating them. CDR3 length: 15 residues. The CDR3 is CASSDPNGNDYGYTF. CDR3 DNA: TGTGCCAGCAGTGACCCTAATGGGAATGACTATGGCTACACCTTC.

Comments on this clone: The DNA is left out, because the CDR3 cannot be placed on it with certainty; the CDR3 is given as TCRdb lists it. The chain combines TRBV7-2 with TRBJ1-4. CDR1 SGHTA and CDR2 FQGNSA come from the germline V gene. The CDR3 is 19 residues long, counting both termini. CDR3: CASRRRMKNCFLAVEKLFF.

The DNA for the CDR3 is TGTGCCTGGGGACCTCAAGGTCAAGTGCAGTACTTC. Amino acids: CAWGPQGQVQYF. The rearrangement links TRBV30 to TRBJ2-7; D not resolved. Deletions cut 5 bases from V and 9 bases from J, with 17 bases between. The length of the CDR3 is 12 residues. The germline CDR1 and CDR2 sequences are GTSNPN and SVGIG (reference sequence).

The CDR3 loop reads CATSTRQTSEAFF. For the CDR3, the DNA is TGTGCCACCAGCACCCGACAGACCTCTGAAGCTTTCTTT. The rearrangement joins TRBV15 to TRBJ1-1; D possibly corresponds to TRBD1 (5 bases). This CDR3 spans 13 amino acids. The germline gives CDR1 LNHNV, CDR2 YYDKDF (reference sequence). V lost 4 bases, J lost 6 bases, and 12 bases lay in between.

In nucleotides, the CDR3 is TGTGCCAGCAGCCAAGATCAGCCGTTCTCTGGAAACACCATATATTTT. It encodes CASSQDQPFSGNTIYF. This chain joins TRBV4-2 and TRBJ1-3; D call uncertain. Trimming shortened V by 0 bases and J by 0 bases, and 9 bases separated the two germline ends. Germline CDR1 reads LGHNA; CDR2 reads YNFKEQ. The CDR3 has 16 amino acids.